This TCR beta chain was identified during a study of metastatic and nonmetastatic thyroid tumors. Overall study: From malignant and benign thyroid patients, repertoires in blood and in tumor or nodule tissue were compared.

Overall study results and limits: Benign nodules reportedly had significantly lower TCR beta diversity than malignant thyroid tumors in blood and tumor.

Comments on this clone: The antigen is unknown. A much larger clone is a single base away; this may be a read error.

Trimming left V 5 bases short and J 3 bases short, with 17 bases between. CDR3 size: 16 residues. CDR1 is LNHDA, CDR2 SQIVND, per germline (reference sequence). TCRdb called clones again from the PCR reads with MiXCR. This table has around 20,000 clones, roughly 15% appearing once. Thyroid surgery had not been preceded by any treatment in any patient. The TCR sequence derives from a female donor with papillary thyroid cancer or a benign thyroid nodule (not recorded which). Some clones in this sample may be carry-over from other donors' samples. This chain links TRBV19 with TRBJ2-1; a weak D match, TRBD1 (5 bases). Sequences were obtained from tumor tissue. The CDR3 nucleotides are TGTGCCAGTAGTGCACCCCCACAGGTCCACTACAATGAGCAGTTCTTC. This gives the protein CASSAPPQVHYNEQFF.